Sequencing of this T cell receptor (beta chain) was carried out in a study of blood T cell repertoires in COVID-19. The overall study: Acute and convalescent COVID-19 specimens originated in the United States, Italy and Spain. PBMCs, B-cell-depleted T cells, or T cells were the source of the cDNA or gDNA that made up the material.

During active infection, Seattle patients enrolled and were then monitored through disease. Original analysis: Amplification of reference gene primers provided the estimated nucleated cell counts. Generated by immunoSEQ multiplex PCR, the TCRdb table keeps only in-frame clones and is missing some. V and J calls and clone size come straight from that table; D and trimming were deduced from the DNA. This table holds some 360,000 clones, about 92% found once. The receptor was isolated from an older woman with COVID-19, enrolled during active disease. The sample comprised peripheral blood.

CDR3 bases: TGTGCCAGCAGGAATAACGGTGGGGTGGGAGAGGAGACCCAGTACTTC. Amino acid sequence: CASRNNGGVGEETQYF. The chain joins TRBV7-3 to TRBJ2-5, with D perhaps matching TRBD2 (5 bases). Germline CDR1 is SGHTA and CDR2 is FQGTGA. V shed 6 bases and J shed 5 bases, with 22 bases lying between them. The CDR3 consists of 16 residues.